The 8 T cell receptor beta chains reported below all come from one sample, sequenced in a study of Graves' ophthalmopathy and Graves' hyperthyroidism. RNA transcripts were the source from which TCR beta CDR3 regions were amplified. HTBI-primed first-round RT-PCR preceded second-round multiplex PCR. From the multiplex PCR reads, TCRdb called clonotypes with MiXCR, one entry per CDR3 protein. The sample comprises over a million distinct CDR3 sequences, about 35% of which are singletons, and around 10% rests with the top ten. Sequencing was done on a sample of peripheral blood or thyroid tissue (not recorded which). The receptors were gathered from an adult man with Graves' hyperthyroidism.

V is TRBV20-1 and J is TRBJ1-2; a weak D match, TRBD1 (6 bases). Trimming removed 5 bases from V and 8 bases from J, with 15 bases in between. The CDR3 is 12 amino acids. Per the germline V gene, CDR1 is DFQATT and CDR2 is SNEGSKA (reference sequence). Here the CDR3 reads CSAQAGAQGYTF. Here the CDR3 DNA reads TGCAGTGCTCAAGCGGGGGCGCAGGGCTACACCTTC.

In this sample, this clonotype turned up many times. The V call is TRBV9, the J call TRBJ1-2; D call uncertain. Deletions cut 0 bases from V and 4 bases from J, with 10 bases between. The CDR3 contains 14 residues. Looked up from germline, CDR1 is SGDLS and CDR2 is YYNGEE. CDR3 loop: CASSVAGSGYGYTF. The CDR3 DNA sequence: TGTGCCAGCAGCGTAGCTGGCAGCGGCTATGGCTACACCTTC.

About this clonotype itself: This may come from a read error, since a much larger clone is one base off. This chain joins TRBV7-9 and TRBJ1-5, with D possibly matching TRBD1 (5 bases). The germline gives CDR1 SEHNR, CDR2 FQNEAQ (reference sequence). The CDR3 contains 15 residues. CDR3 loop: CASTPEGSSSQPQHF. The CDR3 region has the DNA TGTGCCAGCACCCCTGAGGGGTCTAGCAGTCAGCCCCAGCATTTT.

This clonotype was observed a handful of times. The chain uses TRBV6-2 or TRBV6-3 and TRBJ1-1; TRBD1 is a possible D gene (6 bases). Germline assignment: CDR1 MNHEY and CDR2 SVGEGT. This CDR3 comprises 15 residues. V shed 6 bases and J shed 7 bases, with 21 bases lying between them. Written as DNA, the CDR3 is TGTGCCAGCAGACCCACGGGACAAAAGAAGGGTGAAGCTTTCTTT. Translating it yields CASRPTGQKKGEAFF.

This clonotype was recorded a few times. V is TRBV12-3 or TRBV12-4 and J is TRBJ2-7; D gene unclear. The CDR3 runs 13 residues. Trimming shortened V by 4 bases and J by 2 bases, and 9 bases separated the two germline ends. This CDR3 is CASSSHKTYEQYF. CDR3 in DNA: TGTGCCAGCAGTTCCCACAAGACCTACGAGCAGTACTTC.

Remarks on this clonotype: The junction and the germline gene differ at one end; a read error may be behind it. The chain links TRBV10-3 to TRBJ2-7; TRBD1 matches 12 bases. From germline, CDR1 is ENHRY and CDR2 SYGVKD. This CDR3 contains 13 residues. DNA for the CDR3: TGTGCCAGCGGGACAGGGGGCAGATACGAGCGGTACTTC. Translating gives CASGTGGRYERYF.

Concerning this clonotype itself: This CDR3 is missing its conserved last phenylalanine or tryptophan, likely due to a read error. The chain joins TRBV10-2 to TRBJ1-1; D perhaps matches TRBD1 (5 bases). This CDR3 is 15 amino acids long. Germline CDR1 and CDR2: WSHSY and SAAADI. CDR3 nucleotides: TGTGCCAGTAGTATGACAGAAAACATGAACACTGAAGCTTTCCTT. Translating it yields CASSMTENMNTEAFL.

The V call is TRBV25-1, the J call TRBJ1-1; 11 bases are a match to TRBD1. In germline, CDR1 is MGHDK, CDR2 SYGVNS. CDR3 size: 16 residues. The ends lost 5 bases at V and 0 bases at J; junction bases unmatched: 5. The CDR3 reads CASSPDRGHMNTEAFF. The CDR3 nucleotides read TGTGCCAGCAGTCCGGACAGGGGGCATATGAACACTGAAGCTTTCTTT.